Below, 20 T cell receptor beta chains from the same sample are listed, as sequenced in a study of blood T cell repertoires in COVID-19. Here immunoSEQ multiplex PCR was the method, and the copy in TCRdb shows in-frame clones only, minus some. This table has approximately 670,000 clones, around 89% appearing once. The sample was peripheral blood. The origin of the receptors is a young woman with acute or convalescent COVID-19.

V is TRBV9 and J is TRBJ1-3; D possibly corresponds to TRBD1 (6 bases). This CDR3 region has 19 residues. The V and J ends lost 0 bases and 1 base respectively, with 20 bases between them. CDR1 and CDR2 from the germline V gene are SGDLS and YYNGEE. As DNA, the CDR3 is TGTGCCAGCAGCGTAGATCAGACAGGCCCTGGGATGTCTGGAAACACCATATATTTT. Protein: CASSVDQTGPGMSGNTIYF.

V and J are TRBV19 and TRBJ1-2; possible D gene TRBD1, 6 bases. The CDR3 length is 14 residues. Trimming shortened V by 6 bases and J by 7 bases, and 18 bases separated the two germline ends. Per germline, CDR1 LNHDA and CDR2 SQIVND (reference sequence). For the CDR3, the DNA is TGTGCCAGTAGCCAGTCCCCAGGGGTTGGTGGCTACACCTTC. Encoded protein: CASSQSPGVGGYTF.

This clone was seen just once. V usage is TRBV19 and J usage is TRBJ2-2; tentatively, D is TRBD1 (6 bases). Germline V lookup: CDR1 LNHDA, CDR2 SQIVND (reference sequence). V was shortened by 10 bases and J by 1 base, with 16 bases between the two germline ends. CDR3 length equals 15 residues. In DNA, the CDR3 is TGTGCCACACAACAGGGTTATAGGAACACCGGGGAGCTGTTTTTT. It specifies CATQQGYRNTGELFF.

The V gene is TRBV25-1, the J gene TRBJ2-1, with D possibly TRBD2 on 5 matching bases. Between the trimmed V and J ends, which lost 5 bases and 10 bases, there was a span of 15 bases. Per the germline V gene, CDR1 is MGHDK and CDR2 is SYGVNS. The CDR3 is made up of 13 amino acids. CDR3 region: CASSSRTREEQFF. CDR3 DNA sequence: TGTGCCAGCAGTTCCCGAACGAGGGAGGAGCAGTTCTTC.

The chain combines TRBV28 with TRBJ2-5; TRBD2 might be the D (5 bases). Germline V gene sequence: CDR1 MDHEN, CDR2 SYDVKM. CDR3 length: 15 residues. Trimming took off 3 bases at V and 4 bases at J, with 15 bases between the two ends. CDR3 nucleotides: TGTGCCAGCAGTTTCCGGGAACCCCCACGAGAGACCCAGTACTTC. It is translated as CASSFREPPRETQYF.

CDR3 coding DNA: TGTGCCAGCAGTTACCCCCGACAGCTACTCTCCTCCCAGCCCCAGCATTTT. Encoded protein: CASSYPRQLLSSQPQHF. V gene TRBV6-2 or TRBV6-3 combines with J gene TRBJ1-5; a weak D match, TRBD1 (5 bases). The germline V gene has CDR1 MNHEY and CDR2 SVGEGT. Trimming took off 2 bases at V and 7 bases at J, with 21 bases between the two ends. CDR3 size: 17 residues.

The chain joins TRBV12-3 or TRBV12-4 to TRBJ1-2, with D unresolved. The CDR3 consists of 13 residues. Trimming took off 5 bases at V and 5 bases at J, with 12 bases between the two ends. This CDR3 is CASSTGFGYGYTF. The CDR3 DNA sequence: TGTGCCAGCAGTACGGGGTTTGGGTATGGCTACACCTTC.

V usage is TRBV18 and J usage is TRBJ1-4; 7 nucleotides align to TRBD1. After removal of 4 bases from V and 0 bases from J, the junction contained 8 bases not matched to a gene. Germline V CDR1 and CDR2: KGHSH, LQKENI. The CDR3 has 17 amino acids. CDR3 in amino acids: CASSRNLQGATNEKLFF. DNA for the CDR3: TGTGCCAGCTCACGCAATCTTCAGGGGGCAACTAATGAAAAACTGTTTTTT.

This clone was seen a few times. The chain employs TRBV3-1 (or the pseudogene TRBV3-2) and TRBJ1-1; a weak D match, TRBD1 (5 bases). This CDR3 comprises 11 residues. CDR1 LGHDT and CDR2 YNNKEL come from the germline V gene (reference sequence). V gave up 8 bases and J gave up 6 bases, with 10 bases separating them. DNA for the CDR3: TGTGCCAGCGGGGGGGTCGCTGAAGCTTTCTTT. This translates into CASGGVAEAFF.

This clone was observed once. This chain links TRBV5-1 with TRBJ1-1, with D perhaps TRBD1 (6 bases). This CDR3 region has 13 residues. The V end lost 7 bases, the J end lost 1 base, and 11 bases lay between the germline ends. CDR1 is SGHRS and CDR2 is YFSETQ in the germline V gene. CDR3 sequence: CASAEQGNTEAFF. CDR3 nucleotides: TGCGCCAGCGCAGAACAGGGGAACACTGAAGCTTTCTTT.

V gene TRBV25-1 combines with J gene TRBJ1-1; TRBD1 matches 7 bases. Trimming at V came to 3 bases and at J to 3 bases, leaving 4 bases not matched to a gene. The V gene's germline CDR1 is MGHDK and CDR2 SYGVNS. The CDR3 spans 14 residues. CDR3 in DNA: TGTGCCAGCAGTGACCCCGGGACAGACACTGAAGCTTTCTTT. Translated: CASSDPGTDTEAFF.

The chain uses TRBV7-2 and TRBJ1-5, with D unclear. Germline CDR1 reads SGHTA; CDR2 reads FQGNSA. V gave up 5 bases and J gave up 3 bases, with 14 bases separating them. This CDR3 has 15 residues. The CDR3 protein is CASSDGRVINQPQHF. The CDR3 nucleotides are TGTGCCAGCAGCGACGGGAGGGTGATCAATCAGCCCCAGCATTTT.

The chain has TRBV19 and TRBJ1-2; D gene ambiguous. Trimming pared 4 bases from V and 2 bases from J, leaving 11 bases between. Germline-derived CDR1 and CDR2 are LNHDA and SQIVND (reference sequence). This CDR3 is 14 amino acids long. The CDR3 loop is CASSKVGINYGYTF. The CDR3 DNA follows: TGTGCCAGTAGTAAAGTCGGTATCAACTATGGCTACACCTTC.

This chain joins TRBV7-6 and TRBJ2-7, with TRBD1 identical over 7 bases. The J segment lost 3 bases and the V segment lost 2 bases, leaving 4 bases of the junction unmatched. The germline gives CDR1 SGHVS, CDR2 FNYEAQ. The CDR3 sequence is 14 residues long. The CDR3 here is CASSLNRQGYEQYF. CDR3 nucleotides: TGTGCCAGCAGCTTAAACCGACAGGGCTACGAGCAGTACTTC. Drawing the rest from reference TRBV7-6 and TRBJ2-7, the complete variable domain is GAGVSQSPRYKVTKRGQDVALRCDPISGHVSLYWYRQALGQGPEFLTYFNYEAQQDKSGLPNDRFSAERPEGSISTLTIQRTEQRDSAMYRCASSLNRQGYEQYFGPGTRLTVT.

This clone was seen a handful of times. J is TRBJ2-7 and V is TRBV7-8; weak D call: TRBD1 (6 bases). V was cut by 1 base and J by 2 bases, with 15 bases left in between. The germline V gene encodes CDR1 SGHVS and CDR2 FQNEAQ. The CDR3 has 16 amino acids. The CDR3 DNA reads as TGTGCCAGCAGCTTAGTAGGGGGTCGAGTGACCTACGAGCAGTACTTC. Translating gives CASSLVGGRVTYEQYF.

The chain recombines TRBV11-2 with TRBJ2-7; perhaps TRBD1 as D (6 bases). The CDR3 consists of 15 residues. Germline CDR1 and CDR2: SGHAT and FQNNGV. The V end was cut by 4 bases, the J end by 0 bases, with 13 bases between. Here the CDR3 DNA reads TGTGCCAGCAGCTCCGTCCTGGGGGCCTCCTACGAGCAGTACTTC. This gives the protein CASSSVLGASYEQYF.

The V call is TRBV7-9, the J call TRBJ1-4; weak D call: TRBD1 (6 bases). The CDR3 covers 14 residues. V was shortened by 3 bases and J by 4 bases, with 9 bases between the two germline ends. Germline lookup yields CDR1 SEHNR and CDR2 FQNEAQ (reference sequence). CDR3 residues: CASSLGAFNEKLFF. The CDR3 DNA is TGTGCCAGCAGCTTGGGGGCCTTTAATGAAAAACTGTTTTTT.

V is TRBV13 and J is TRBJ1-4; TRBD1 aligns across 7 bases. The CDR3 extends over 14 amino acids. V lost 2 bases, J lost 11 bases, and 8 bases stayed unmatched. Germline V gene sequence: CDR1 PRHDT, CDR2 FYEKMQ (reference sequence). The CDR3 here is CASSLNRGRGKLFF. The CDR3 region has the DNA TGTGCCAGCAGCTTAAACAGGGGTAGGGGGAAACTGTTTTTT. Supplemented by reference TRBV13 and TRBJ1-4, the full variable domain reads AAGVIQSPRHLIKEKRETATLKCYPIPRHDTVYWYQQGPGQDPQFLISFYEKMQSDKGSIPDRFSAQQFSDYHSELNMSSLELGDSALYFCASSLNRGRGKLFFGSGTQLSVL.

This clone was seen more than once but under ten times. The chain employs TRBV6-2 or TRBV6-3 and TRBJ1-2; D possibly corresponds to TRBD1 (5 bases). CDR1 and CDR2 (germline): MNHEY, SVGEGT. The V end lost 2 bases, the J end lost 6 bases, and 13 bases lay between the germline ends. This CDR3 spans 14 amino acids. The CDR3 DNA reads TGTGCCAGCAGTTACATAGGGGAAGTGAATGGCTACACCTTC. It yields the protein CASSYIGEVNGYTF.

This clone came up once. The chain has TRBV10-3 and TRBJ2-7; the D gene is possibly TRBD2 (7 bases). V was trimmed by 0 bases and J by 5 bases, leaving 17 bases between them. CDR1 ENHRY and CDR2 SYGVKD come from the germline V gene. This CDR3 has 16 amino acids. The CDR3 loop is CAISESLGGRVDEQYF. CDR3 nucleotides: TGTGCCATCAGTGAGTCTTTGGGGGGGCGCGTGGACGAGCAGTACTTC.